This passage covers 28 T cell receptor beta chains from one sample sequenced in a study of siplizumab effects on memory and regulatory T cells. The table came from immunoSEQ multiplex PCR; TCRdb's copy has only in-frame clones and leaves some out. This table has some 100,000 clones, approximately 94% appearing once. Sequenced: CD8+ T cells sorted from blood. Receptors were obtained from a human donor in good health.

DNA of the CDR3: TGCGCCAGCAGTCAGGTTATTCCGACCGGGAATCGGGGGGATACGCAGTATTTT. As protein: CASSQVIPTGNRGDTQYF. The rearrangement joins TRBV23-1 to TRBJ2-3; maybe TRBD2 (6 bases). Being an ORF, TRBV23-1 has a function that is uncertain. The CDR3 spans 18 residues. Between the trimmed V and J ends, which lost 3 bases and 6 bases, there was a span of 25 bases.

This chain joins TRBV11-2 and TRBJ2-3, with D possibly called TRBD1 or TRBD2 (5 bases each). The germline gives CDR1 SGHAT, CDR2 FQNNGV. The CDR3 length is 17 residues. The V end was cut by 3 bases, the J end by 0 bases, with 16 bases between. CDR3 coding DNA: TGTGCCAGCAGCTTTTGGGGGAGTATTACTAGCACAGATACGCAGTATTTT. Protein: CASSFWGSITSTDTQYF.

This chain joins TRBV6-5 and TRBJ2-7; weak D call: TRBD1 (6 bases). This CDR3 has 13 amino acids. The germline CDR1 and CDR2 sequences are MNHEY and SVGAGI. Trimming took 6 bases from V and 3 from J, leaving 12 bases between them. The CDR3 loop is CASRPQGYYEQYF. The CDR3 DNA reads as TGTGCCAGCAGACCCCAGGGGTACTACGAGCAGTACTTC.

This CDR3 is CASSLGTGSYEQYF. The CDR3 nucleotides are TGTGCCAGCAGCTTGGGGACAGGCTCCTACGAGCAGTACTTC. The rearrangement uses TRBV7-2 and TRBJ2-7; 8 positions match TRBD1. The CDR3 runs to 14 residues. Losses at the gene ends were 3 bases for V and 0 bases for J; bases not matched to a gene: 1. From germline, CDR1 is SGHTA and CDR2 FQGNSA.

This chain's CDR3 is CASSWGEDGYTF. CDR3 coding DNA: TGCGCCAGCAGTTGGGGAGAGGATGGCTACACCTTC. The chain joins TRBV5-1 to TRBJ1-2, with unresolved D. Trimming removed 5 bases at V and 6 bases at J, with 11 bases between. In germline, CDR1 is SGHRS, CDR2 YFSETQ. This CDR3 contains 12 residues. Full variable domain (missing parts from reference TRBV5-1 and TRBJ1-2): KAGVTQTPRYLIKTRGQQVTLSCSPISGHRSVSWYQQTPGQGLQFLFEYFSETQRNKGNFPGRFSGRQFSNSRSEMNVSTLELGDSALYLCASSWGEDGYTFGSGTRLTVV.

This chain joins TRBV9 and TRBJ1-1; D unresolved. CDR3 length: 12 amino acids. Trimming removed 2 bases from V and 2 bases from J, with 4 bases in between. Germline V lookup: CDR1 SGDLS, CDR2 YYNGEE. The CDR3 region is CASSVDNTEAFF. CDR3 in DNA: TGTGCCAGCAGCGTCGATAACACTGAAGCTTTCTTT.

The chain uses TRBV5-8 and TRBJ2-7; TRBD2 aligns across 10 bases. V lost 0 bases, J lost 7 bases, and 10 bases stayed unmatched. The germline V gene encodes CDR1 SGHTS and CDR2 YDEGEE. The CDR3 totals 16 residues. CDR3 sequence reads: CASSLGEPSGSLEQYF. CDR3 DNA sequence: TGTGCCAGCAGCTTGGGTGAGCCTAGCGGGAGTCTTGAGCAGTACTTC.

The chain carries TRBV7-2 and TRBJ2-4, with TRBD2 identical over 8 bases. Per the germline V gene, CDR1 is SGHTA and CDR2 is FQGNSA. The length of the CDR3 is 17 residues. Trimming cost V 2 bases and J 0 bases; bases outside gene matches: 6. Here the CDR3 reads CASSLPPSGLAKNIQYF. DNA of the CDR3: TGTGCCAGCAGCTTACCCCCTAGCGGGTTAGCCAAAAACATTCAGTACTTC. Variable domain in full (rest from reference TRBV7-2 and TRBJ2-4): GAGVSQSPSNKVTEKGKDVELRCDPISGHTALYWYRQSLGQGLEFLIYFQGNSAPDKSGLPSDRFSAERTGGSVSTLTIQRTQQEDSAVYLCASSLPPSGLAKNIQYFGAGTRLSVL.

DNA for the CDR3: TGTGCCAGCAGCCTGGCGGGAGTGGTATACGAGCAGTACTTC. Translated, it gives CASSLAGVVYEQYF. The V gene is TRBV27, the J gene TRBJ2-5; 7 nucleotides line up with TRBD2. The J call may not be correct, given that the DNA end is closer to TRBJ2-7. This CDR3 is 14 amino acids long. The germline V gene encodes CDR1 MNHEY and CDR2 SMNVEV (reference sequence).

The rearrangement joins TRBV10-2 to TRBJ1-4; D remains unclear. Trimming took 6 bases from V and 5 from J, leaving 10 bases between them. This CDR3 has 13 amino acids. Per germline, CDR1 WSHSY and CDR2 SAAADI. CDR3 region: CASRAAGNEKLFF. CDR3 in DNA: TGCGCCAGCAGAGCAGCGGGAAATGAAAAACTGTTTTTT.

The CDR3 region is CASSSPGTEYGYTF. In nucleotides, the CDR3 is TGCGCCAGCAGCTCCCCCGGGACAGAATATGGCTACACCTTC. The chain combines TRBV5-1 with TRBJ1-2; TRBD1 agrees at 7 bases. The V segment lost 3 bases and the J segment 5 bases; nucleotides outside the gene matches: 7. This CDR3 is 14 amino acids long. Germline CDR1 is SGHRS and CDR2 is YFSETQ.

The chain links TRBV4-1 to TRBJ2-2; D is undetermined. Germline V gives CDR1 MGHRA, CDR2 YSYEKL. This CDR3 is 14 amino acids long. V shed 0 bases and J shed 4 bases, with 6 bases lying between them. CDR3 region: CASSQEESTGELFF. The CDR3, as DNA: TGCGCCAGCAGCCAAGAAGAGAGCACCGGGGAGCTGTTTTTT.

The J gene is TRBJ1-2, the V gene TRBV5-1; perhaps TRBD1 as D (5 bases). Germline lookup yields CDR1 SGHRS and CDR2 YFSETQ. The germline V and J ends were trimmed by 5 bases and 2 bases, with 10 bases remaining between them. CDR3 length: 13 amino acids. The CDR3 DNA follows: TGCGCCAGCAGACCACAGGAGAACTATGGCTACACCTTC. Translating gives CASRPQENYGYTF.

This rearrangement joins TRBV6-5 to TRBJ1-6; no definite D call. The CDR3 extends over 13 amino acids. V lost 7 bases and J lost 7, with 11 bases in between. Germline V gene lookup returns CDR1 MNHEY and CDR2 SVGAGI. The CDR3 spells CASTRTGNSPLHF. The CDR3, as DNA: TGTGCCAGCACACGGACGGGAAATTCACCCCTCCACTTT.

V usage is TRBV11-2 and J usage is TRBJ1-1; 7 bases match TRBD1. The CDR3 is 15 amino acids. Trimming took 1 base from V and 1 from J; bases not matched to a gene: 3. Germline V gives CDR1 SGHAT, CDR2 FQNNGV. The CDR3 here is CASSLVYRGNTEAFF. As DNA, the CDR3 is TGTGCCAGCAGCTTAGTTTACAGGGGGAACACTGAAGCTTTCTTT.

The J gene is TRBJ1-4, the V gene TRBV30, with 7 bases lining up with TRBD1. The CDR3 is 14 amino acids. With V trimmed by 2 bases and J by 4 bases, 4 bases remained unmatched. Germline V lookup: CDR1 GTSNPN, CDR2 SVGIG (reference sequence). The CDR3 sequence: CAWSPGQINEKLFF. DNA of the CDR3: TGTGCCTGGAGTCCGGGACAGATTAATGAAAAACTGTTTTTT.

Worth noting for this clone: A junction end diverges from the germline sequence, so it may reflect a read error. The chain uses TRBV6-1 and TRBJ1-2; 12 bases are shared with TRBD1. Germline assignment: CDR1 MNHNS and CDR2 SASEGT. This CDR3 has 17 amino acids. The CDR3 sequence is CASSQAGTGGKNYGYTF. In nucleotides, the CDR3 is TGTGCCAGCAGTCAAGCCGGGACAGGGGGCAAGAACTATGGCTACACCTTC.

This chain links TRBV9 with TRBJ2-5; D possibly matches TRBD1 or TRBD2 (6 bases each). Germline CDR1 and CDR2: SGDLS and YYNGEE. The CDR3 contains 16 residues. Trimming stripped 0 bases from V and 0 bases from J, with 12 bases between. The DNA of the CDR3 is TGTGCCAGCAGCGTAGAGGGGGGTCGGTACCAAGAGACCCAGTACTTC. As protein: CASSVEGGRYQETQYF.

The rearrangement links TRBV5-6 to TRBJ1-1; D not certain. V gave up 4 bases and J gave up 0 bases, with 13 bases separating them. Per the germline V gene, CDR1 is SGHDT and CDR2 is YYEEEE. CDR3 length equals 15 residues. DNA for the CDR3: TGTGCCAGCAGCCATGCCCGGGTAATGAACACTGAAGCTTTCTTT. Protein: CASSHARVMNTEAFF.

This clone was recorded once. This chain links TRBV21-1 with TRBJ2-7; the D call TRBD1 from the table was never checked on the DNA. TRBV21-1 is marked as a pseudogene. CDR3 length: 17 residues. The CDR3 here is CASSRRIRDRGPYEQYF. In DNA, the CDR3 is TGTGCCAGCAGCAGACGTATCCGGGACAGGGGGCCCTACGAGCAGTACTTC.

DNA for the CDR3: TGTGCCTGGGTTGGGTCTGACGGGGGAAAAGAGACCCAGTACTTC. Translation: CAWVGSDGGKETQYF. This chain links TRBV30 with TRBJ2-5; a weak D match, TRBD2 (6 bases). The CDR3 is 15 amino acids. CDR1 and CDR2 from the germline V gene are GTSNPN and SVGIG (reference sequence). Trimming took 5 bases from V and 3 from J, leaving 19 bases between them.

The V call is TRBV5-1, the J call TRBJ2-7, with 9 bases fitting TRBD2. With V trimmed by 4 bases and J by 0 bases, 11 bases remained unmatched. CDR1 and CDR2 (germline): SGHRS, YFSETQ. The CDR3 runs 17 residues. This CDR3 is CASSPLGAGGSSYEQYF. The DNA of the CDR3 is TGCGCCAGCAGCCCGCTAGGTGCGGGAGGGAGCTCCTACGAGCAGTACTTC.

The rearrangement uses TRBV19 and TRBJ1-5; D is uncertain. The CDR3 sequence is 15 residues long. Per the germline V gene, CDR1 is LNHDA and CDR2 is SQIVND (reference sequence). Between the trimmed V and J ends, which lost 4 bases and 0 bases, there was a span of 10 bases. CDR3 in DNA: TGTGCCAGTAGTAGGTCGGATTATAGCAATCAGCCCCAGCATTTT. This gives the protein CASSRSDYSNQPQHF.

The chain combines TRBV4-3 with TRBJ2-7; 8 positions match TRBD2. Per the germline V gene, CDR1 is LGHNA and CDR2 is YSLEER. The CDR3 loop spans 14 amino acids. V shed 3 bases, J shed 2 bases, and the junction held 3 bases outside the gene matches. In nucleotides, the CDR3 is TGCGCCAGCAGCCAGTTCGGGGGGGCCTACGAGCAGTACTTC. This translates into CASSQFGGAYEQYF.

J is TRBJ2-1 and V is TRBV11-2, with D possibly matching TRBD2 (6 bases). Per germline, CDR1 SGHAT and CDR2 FQNNGV. The ends were cut back, 4 bases at V and 7 bases at J, with 17 bases in the middle. The CDR3 is 15 amino acids. The CDR3 bases are TGTGCCAGCAGCTCTTTACCGGGAGAAGAAAATGAGCAGTTCTTC. It codes for CASSSLPGEENEQFF.

The chain has TRBV27 and TRBJ2-7; tentative D call: TRBD2 (5 bases). The CDR3 loop spans 14 amino acids. The V and J ends lost 6 bases and 3 bases respectively, with 15 bases between them. Germline V lookup: CDR1 MNHEY, CDR2 SMNVEV (reference sequence). In nucleotides, the CDR3 is TGTGCCAGCAGCCTAGGGTCCGAGGGCTACGAGCAGTACTTC. Its translation: CASSLGSEGYEQYF.

The CDR3 DNA reads as TGTGCCTGGACAGGGGGCAGCCCTGAAGCTTTCTTT. Its translation: CAWTGGSPEAFF. The J gene is TRBJ1-1, the V gene TRBV30; 8 bases fit TRBD1. The germline V gene encodes CDR1 GTSNPN and CDR2 SVGIG (reference sequence). After removal of 4 bases from V and 6 bases from J, the junction contained 4 bases not matched to a gene. This CDR3 has 12 residues.

This CDR3 is CASSILSDLAGAGVRTQYF. CDR3 sequence (DNA): TGTGCCAGTAGTATTCTCTCGGATTTAGCGGGAGCGGGGGTTCGTACGCAGTATTTT. This chain connects TRBV19 to TRBJ2-3; TRBD2 matches at 9 bases. Germline CDR1 reads LNHDA; CDR2 reads SQIVND (reference sequence). There are 19 residues in the CDR3. Losses at the gene ends were 3 bases for V and 8 bases for J; bases not matched to a gene: 21.